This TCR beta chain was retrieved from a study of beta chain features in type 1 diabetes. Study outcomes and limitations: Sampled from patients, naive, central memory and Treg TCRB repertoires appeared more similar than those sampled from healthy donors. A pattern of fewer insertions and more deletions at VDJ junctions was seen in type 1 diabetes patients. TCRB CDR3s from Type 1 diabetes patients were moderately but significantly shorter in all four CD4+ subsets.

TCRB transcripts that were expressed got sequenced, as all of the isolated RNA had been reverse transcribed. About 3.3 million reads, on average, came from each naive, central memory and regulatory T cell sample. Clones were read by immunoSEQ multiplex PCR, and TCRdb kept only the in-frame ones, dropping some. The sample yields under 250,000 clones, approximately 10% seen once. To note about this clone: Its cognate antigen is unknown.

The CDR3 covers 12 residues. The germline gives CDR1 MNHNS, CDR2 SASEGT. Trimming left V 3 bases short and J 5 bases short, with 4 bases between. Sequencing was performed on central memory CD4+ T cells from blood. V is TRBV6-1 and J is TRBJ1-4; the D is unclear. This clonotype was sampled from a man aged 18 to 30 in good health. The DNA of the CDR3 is TGTGCCAGCAGTGAGCGGAATGAAAAACTGTTTTTT. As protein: CASSERNEKLFF.